These T cell receptor beta chains were read from a single sample in a study of OX40 agonist ivuxolimab in advanced cancers. Sequencing was performed with immunoSEQ multiplex PCR; in TCRdb, only in-frame clones are kept and a portion is missing. This sample has over 65,000 clones, with around 83% found just once. The sequences come from CD4+ or CD8+ T cells sorted from blood, collected in a trial of the OX40 agonist ivuxolimab. Receptors were obtained from an adult with an advanced solid tumor such as melanoma, head and neck, liver or kidney cancer. The CDR3 runs from the conserved cysteine through the conserved F or W. A D gene is named only where the DNA matches it firmly. Some rows have no size entry. The others give once, few or many, or a class for an expanded clone.

clone size: .; J gene: TRBJ1-1; D gene: .; V gene: TRBV11-2; CDR3 DNA: TGTGCCAGCAGCCCAAACAGGGCAAACACTGAAGCTTTCTTT; CDR3 protein: CASSPNRANTEAFF
clone size: .; J gene: TRBJ2-3; D gene: TRBD2; V gene: TRBV6-5; CDR3 DNA: TGTGCCAGCAGTTACAAGCGGGGGGGCCTAACAGATACGCAGTATTTT; CDR3 protein: CASSYKRGGLTDTQYF
clone size: .; J gene: TRBJ1-6; D gene: .; V gene: TRBV30; CDR3 DNA: TGTGCCTGGTGGAGAGGGGGGTCCTATAATTCACCCCTCCACTTT; CDR3 protein: CAWWRGGSYNSPLHF
clone size: .; J gene: TRBJ2-1; D gene: .; V gene: TRBV29-1; CDR3 DNA: TGCAGCGTCCCGGGCGGGGTCCTCGGGAATGAGCAGTTCTTC; CDR3 protein: CSVPGGVLGNEQFF
clone size: .; J gene: TRBJ1-5; D gene: TRBD1; V gene: TRBV6-1; CDR3 DNA: TGTGCCAGCAGTGACAGACAGGGTTCGAGCAATCAGCCCCAGCATTTT; CDR3 protein: CASSDRQGSSNQPQHF
clone size: .; J gene: TRBJ2-3; D gene: TRBD2; V gene: TRBV7-2; CDR3 DNA: TGTGCCAGCAGCTTGGGCGGGGGTGCACAAGATACGCAGTATTTT; CDR3 protein: CASSLGGGAQDTQYF
clone size: .; J gene: TRBJ1-1; D gene: .; V gene: TRBV7-2; CDR3 DNA: TGTGCCAGCAGCCCCACTCTTGCAAGTGATGAAGCTTTCTTT; CDR3 protein: CASSPTLASDEAFF
clone size: .; J gene: TRBJ1-3; D gene: .; V gene: TRBV2; CDR3 DNA: TGTGCCAGCAGCCGGGACACTGGAAACACCATATATTTT; CDR3 protein: CASSRDTGNTIYF
clone size: once; J gene: TRBJ2-3; D gene: .; V gene: TRBV10-3; CDR3 DNA: TGTGCCATCAGTGGTAACAGGGGAGGTAGACTAGCCGGAGATACGCAGTATTTT; CDR3 protein: CAISGNRGGRLAGDTQYF
clone size: .; J gene: TRBJ1-5; D gene: .; V gene: TRBV7-2; CDR3 DNA: TGTGCCAGCAGCTTAACCGGAGGGCTAGGTAATCAGCCCCAGCATTTT; CDR3 protein: CASSLTGGLGNQPQHF
clone size: .; J gene: TRBJ2-5; D gene: TRBD2; V gene: TRBV5-1; CDR3 DNA: TGCGCCAGCAGCCTGAGGACTAGCGGGCACCAAGAGACCCAGTACTTC; CDR3 protein: CASSLRTSGHQETQYF
clone size: .; J gene: TRBJ1-5; D gene: .; V gene: TRBV5-1; CDR3 DNA: TGCGCCAGCAGCTTGGGACCAGAGGAGGGTCAGCCCCAGCATTTT; CDR3 protein: CASSLGPEEGQPQHF
clone size: .; J gene: TRBJ2-5; D gene: TRBD2; V gene: TRBV7-2; CDR3 DNA: TGTGCCAGCAGCTCGGGACTAGCGGGGGGGCAAGAGACCCAGTACTTC; CDR3 protein: CASSSGLAGGQETQYF
clone size: .; J gene: TRBJ1-2; D gene: .; V gene: TRBV5-6; CDR3 DNA: TGTGCCAGCAGCTCTATATCGGACGGGAACTATGGCTACACCTTC; CDR3 protein: CASSSISDGNYGYTF
clone size: .; J gene: TRBJ2-1; D gene: TRBD2; V gene: TRBV6-6; CDR3 DNA: TGTGCCAGCATGGACCGGGGGGGACTTGCCTACAATGAGCAGTTCTTC; CDR3 protein: CASMDRGGLAYNEQFF
clone size: .; J gene: TRBJ1-5; D gene: .; V gene: TRBV30; CDR3 DNA: TGTGCCTGGAGTGTACGGCAGCCCAATCAGCCCCAGCATTTT; CDR3 protein: CAWSVRQPNQPQHF
clone size: .; J gene: TRBJ2-7; D gene: .; V gene: TRBV6-4; CDR3 DNA: TGTGCCAGCAGTGGAGGTCGGGACATGAGCTCCTACGAGCAGTACTTC; CDR3 protein: CASSGGRDMSSYEQYF
clone size: .; J gene: TRBJ1-3; D gene: .; V gene: TRBV5-1; CDR3 DNA: TGCGCCAGCAGCCACTCGACGGGGGCTGGAAACACCATATATTTT; CDR3 protein: CASSHSTGAGNTIYF
clone size: .; J gene: TRBJ1-2; D gene: .; V gene: TRBV6-6; CDR3 DNA: TGTGCCAGCAGCCCTGGACAGTCTTATGGCTACACCTTC; CDR3 protein: CASSPGQSYGYTF
clone size: .; J gene: TRBJ1-6; D gene: .; V gene: TRBV13; CDR3 DNA: TGTGCCAGCAGCTTAGTCTGGGGGCAGGGAAGGGGAACCCAACCCCTCCACTTT; CDR3 protein: CASSLVWGQGRGTQPLHF
clone size: .; J gene: TRBJ2-7; D gene: .; V gene: TRBV2; CDR3 DNA: TGTGCCAGCAGACAAGCAGGCGAGCAGTACTTC; CDR3 protein: CASRQAGEQYF
clone size: .; J gene: TRBJ2-1; D gene: TRBD2; V gene: TRBV10-3; CDR3 DNA: TGTGCCATCAGTTCAAGCGGGAGTACTGAGCAGTTCTTC; CDR3 protein: CAISSSGSTEQFF
clone size: .; J gene: TRBJ2-7; D gene: .; V gene: TRBV21-1; CDR3 DNA: TGTGCCAGCGGACGGGGCCCCTACGAGCAGTACTTC; CDR3 protein: CASGRGPYEQYF
clone size: .; J gene: TRBJ2-1; D gene: TRBD1; V gene: TRBV5-1; CDR3 DNA: TGCGCCAGCAGCCCCCTGGGACAGGGGTACAATGAGCAGTTCTTC; CDR3 protein: CASSPLGQGYNEQFF
clone size: once; J gene: TRBJ1-3; D gene: .; V gene: TRBV5-1; CDR3 DNA: TGCGCCAGCAGCAGGGACCTGAGCGGAAACACCATATATTTT; CDR3 protein: CASSRDLSGNTIYF
clone size: .; J gene: TRBJ1-2; D gene: .; V gene: TRBV5-1; CDR3 DNA: TGCGCCAGCAGCTTAGATGGGGCGTATAACTATGGCTACACCTTC; CDR3 protein: CASSLDGAYNYGYTF
clone size: .; J gene: TRBJ1-1; D gene: .; V gene: TRBV2; CDR3 DNA: TGTGCCAGCCTTCTCGGGGGGGTGGGTGAAGCTTTCTTT; CDR3 protein: CASLLGGVGEAFF
clone size: .; J gene: TRBJ1-2; D gene: .; V gene: TRBV5-6; CDR3 DNA: TGTGCCAGCAGCTTACTCAGGACAGAAGACTATGGCTACACCTTC; CDR3 protein: CASSLLRTEDYGYTF
clone size: few; J gene: TRBJ2-1; D gene: .; V gene: TRBV6-5; CDR3 DNA: TGTGCCAGCAGCTTGGACTCCTTGTTCAATGAGCAGTTCTTC; CDR3 protein: CASSLDSLFNEQFF
clone size: once; J gene: TRBJ2-7; D gene: TRBD2; V gene: TRBV5-1; CDR3 DNA: TGCGCCAGCAGCTTATCGGGGGGGCCCTACGAGCAGTACTTC; CDR3 protein: CASSLSGGPYEQYF
clone size: .; J gene: TRBJ1-1; D gene: .; V gene: TRBV6-4; CDR3 DNA: TGTGCCAGCAGTGAAATTAGCGGAGGAATGGCTTTCTTT; CDR3 protein: CASSEISGGMAFF
clone size: .; J gene: TRBJ2-3; D gene: TRBD1; V gene: TRBV27; CDR3 DNA: TGTGCCAGCAGGCCCGAGGGACAGGGCACAGATACGCAGTATTTT; CDR3 protein: CASRPEGQGTDTQYF
clone size: .; J gene: TRBJ2-1; D gene: .; V gene: TRBV7-8; CDR3 DNA: TGTGCCAGCAGCTTCGCGAGAAGTGAGCAGTTCTTC; CDR3 protein: CASSFARSEQFF
clone size: .; J gene: TRBJ2-5; D gene: TRBD2; V gene: TRBV5-1; CDR3 DNA: TGCGCCAGCAGCCCTCTAGCGGGAGGCCAAGAGACCCAGTACTTC; CDR3 protein: CASSPLAGGQETQYF
clone size: .; J gene: TRBJ1-2; D gene: TRBD1; V gene: TRBV7-2; CDR3 DNA: TGTGCCAGCAGCTCGGACAGGGCCACCGTTGGCTACACCTTC; CDR3 protein: CASSSDRATVGYTF
clone size: once; J gene: TRBJ2-7; D gene: TRBD2; V gene: TRBV9; CDR3 DNA: TGTGCCAGCAGCGTAGATCCCCTAGCGGGCTACGAGCAGTACTTC; CDR3 protein: CASSVDPLAGYEQYF
clone size: .; J gene: TRBJ1-5; D gene: .; V gene: TRBV5-5; CDR3 DNA: TGTGCCAGCAGCATCGACAGGATCGACCAGCCCCAGCATTTT; CDR3 protein: CASSIDRIDQPQHF
clone size: .; J gene: TRBJ2-7; D gene: TRBD2; V gene: TRBV6-5; CDR3 DNA: TGTGCCAGCATAGCAACCCCGAACGGGGGGGAGCAGTACTTC; CDR3 protein: CASIATPNGGEQYF
clone size: .; J gene: TRBJ2-7; D gene: TRBD1; V gene: TRBV6-5; CDR3 DNA: TGTGCCAGCAGTTACCCCGGGACAGCTGACGAGCAGTACTTC; CDR3 protein: CASSYPGTADEQYF